This TCR beta chain is from a study of siplizumab effects on memory and regulatory T cells. The assay was immunoSEQ multiplex PCR, and TCRdb's table has in-frame clones only and misses some. Of about 100,000 clones in the sample, about 91% are singletons; the top ten hold 0.14% to 0.15%. General observations from the study: With siplizumab, mappable alloreactive CD4+ clones averaged approximately 69% Treg-derived, versus more than 25% in controls.

About this clone itself: The antigen remains undetermined.

The CDR3 totals 12 residues. Per germline, CDR1 LNHDA and CDR2 SQIVND (reference sequence). V lost 3 bases and J lost 7, with 9 bases in between. Input material: CD4+ T cells sorted from blood. The rearrangement uses TRBV19 and TRBJ1-2; D remains unclear. The receptor was isolated from a human donor in good health. The CDR3 sequence: CASSISKGGYTF. The CDR3 DNA sequence: TGTGCCAGTAGTATCTCAAAGGGTGGCTACACCTTC.